A single sample is the source of the 16 T cell receptor beta chains below, sequenced in a study of spatial heterogeneity in lung cancer. The time point here: sample taken at primary tumor resection. TCRdb analysed the 5' RACE reads with MiXCR anew, one entry per CDR3 protein. The table lists more than 30,000 distinct CDR3 sequences, about 5.2% of them singletons. The specimen was PBMCs, collected at surgery. These receptors came from a female donor with early-stage non-small cell lung cancer.

V is TRBV7-2 and J is TRBJ2-1; 10 nucleotides agree with TRBD2. Germline-derived CDR1 and CDR2 are SGHTA and FQGNSA. The CDR3 runs 17 residues. The V segment lost 5 bases and the J segment 7 bases; nucleotides outside the gene matches: 14. CDR3: CASSLGLAGAPGNEQFF. The CDR3 DNA is TGTGCCAGCAGCCTAGGGCTAGCGGGGGCCCCGGGGAATGAGCAGTTCTTC.

This clonotype was seen ten or more times. The chain joins TRBV7-9 to TRBJ1-4; 7 positions agree with TRBD1. The J segment lost 3 bases and the V segment lost 4 bases, leaving 5 bases of the junction unmatched. The CDR3 is made up of 15 amino acids. Germline assignment: CDR1 SEHNR and CDR2 FQNEAQ (reference sequence). The CDR3 nucleotides are TGTGCCAGCAGCTCAATACAGGGGCCTAATGAAAAACTGTTTTTT. This gives the protein CASSSIQGPNEKLFF.

This clonotype was counted at least ten times. CDR3 sequence: CASSLFSGRHGEQFF. The CDR3, as DNA: TGTGCCAGCAGCTTGTTTTCGGGACGGCACGGGGAGCAGTTCTTC. V and J are TRBV7-2 and TRBJ2-1; either TRBD1 or TRBD2 may fit D (5 bases each). V gave up 3 bases and J gave up 10 bases, with 19 bases separating them. Germline CDR1 reads SGHTA; CDR2 reads FQGNSA. This CDR3 spans 15 amino acids.

This clonotype came up many times. This CDR3 reads CASSYGSAGELFF. CDR3 sequence (DNA): TGTGCCAGTAGTTACGGAAGCGCCGGGGAGCTGTTTTTT. The rearrangement links TRBV19 to TRBJ2-2; no clear D. The V gene lost 5 bases and the J gene lost 6 bases, with 10 bases spanning the gap. Germline lookup yields CDR1 LNHDA and CDR2 SQIVND (reference sequence). CDR3 length equals 13 residues.

This clonotype was counted ten times or more. V and J are TRBV3-1 and TRBJ1-2, with 9 bases lining up with TRBD1. Germline V gene lookup returns CDR1 LGHDT and CDR2 YNNKEL (reference sequence). CDR3 length: 13 amino acids. V shed 4 bases and J 6 bases; nucleotides not matched to a gene: 3. CDR3 in amino acids: CASSRGTGHGYTF. CDR3 bases: TGTGCCAGCAGCCGGGGGACAGGGCATGGCTACACCTTC.

This clonotype was detected ten times or more. The gene calls are TRBV4-1 and TRBJ1-5; a possible D gene is TRBD1 (5 bases). The ends were cut back, 1 base at V and 0 bases at J, with 19 bases in the middle. Germline CDR1 MGHRA, CDR2 YSYEKL. The CDR3 spans 19 residues. The CDR3 DNA follows: TGCGCCAGCAGCCAAGGGGGTAGTGAGACAGTCAATAGCAATCAGCCCCAGCATTTT. Protein: CASSQGGSETVNSNQPQHF.

The sample holds many counts of this clonotype. This rearrangement joins TRBV6-1 to TRBJ1-6; D gene ambiguous. Germline V gives CDR1 MNHNS, CDR2 SASEGT. V lost 3 bases and J lost 6, with 18 bases in between. The CDR3 spans 17 residues. The DNA of the CDR3 is TGTGCCAGCAGTGACTGGGATTTCCAGGATGGTAATTCACCCCTCCACTTT. Its protein is CASSDWDFQDGNSPLHF.

The table lists this clonotype with many counts. J is TRBJ2-5 and V is TRBV5-5; no firm D call. The V end lost 5 bases, the J end lost 5 bases, and 13 bases lay between the germline ends. Germline loops: CDR1 SGHKS, CDR2 YYEKEE (reference sequence). The CDR3 is 13 residues long. The CDR3 spells CASSSITVETQYF. CDR3 nucleotides: TGTGCCAGCAGTTCCATAACCGTCGAGACCCAGTACTTC.

This clonotype was counted many times. This chain joins TRBV3-1 and TRBJ1-1, with 9 positions matching TRBD1. V lost 4 bases, J lost 3 bases, and 6 bases stayed unmatched. CDR1 LGHDT and CDR2 YNNKEL come from the germline V gene (reference sequence). The CDR3 is 15 residues long. CDR3 sequence: CASSPLQGAYTEAFF. CDR3 bases: TGTGCCAGCAGCCCGCTACAGGGGGCGTACACTGAAGCTTTCTTT.

This clonotype was found a few times. The V and J genes are TRBV12-3 or TRBV12-4 and TRBJ1-2; weak D call: TRBD1 (5 bases). The CDR3 covers 13 residues. V shed 1 base and J shed 9 bases, with 12 bases lying between them. CDR3 coding DNA: TGTGCCAGCAGTTTAGGACAGAGACTGCGCTACACCTTC. It specifies CASSLGQRLRYTF.

This clonotype was picked up many times. The rearrangement uses TRBV7-2 and TRBJ2-1; TRBD1 is a possible D gene (6 bases). This CDR3 region has 15 residues. Germline values: CDR1 SGHTA, CDR2 FQGNSA. The germline V and J ends were trimmed by 5 bases and 8 bases, with 19 bases remaining between them. The CDR3 protein is CASSLPPTGDDEQFF. CDR3 sequence (DNA): TGTGCCAGCAGCCTACCTCCGACAGGTGATGATGAGCAGTTCTTC.

CDR3 protein: CATAVDNSNQPQHF. CDR3 bases: TGTGCCACCGCGGTCGACAATAGCAATCAGCCCCAGCATTTT. This rearrangement joins TRBV10-3 to TRBJ1-5; D gene ambiguous. The CDR3 covers 14 residues. Trimming took off 10 bases at V and 0 bases at J, with 13 bases between the two ends. Germline assignment: CDR1 ENHRY and CDR2 SYGVKD.

This clonotype has a count of ten or more. V is TRBV9 and J is TRBJ2-1, with D perhaps TRBD1 (5 bases). This CDR3 spans 16 amino acids. The germline V gene has CDR1 SGDLS and CDR2 YYNGEE. V lost 4 bases and J 0 bases, leaving 14 bases between the germline ends. CDR3 coding DNA: TGTGCCAGCAGCCCTTGGGGCGGCGGCTCCTACAATGAGCAGTTCTTC. Encoded protein: CASSPWGGGSYNEQFF.

By sample share, this clonotype is medium-sized. CDR3 DNA sequence: TGTGCCAGCAGCTTACAATCACAGCCCTACGAGCAGTACTTC. It yields the protein CASSLQSQPYEQYF. This rearrangement joins TRBV7-9 to TRBJ2-7; D remains ambiguous. The ends were cut back, 2 bases at V and 2 bases at J, with 10 bases in the middle. From germline, CDR1 is SEHNR and CDR2 FQNEAQ (reference sequence). CDR3 length: 14 amino acids. Looking up the rest from reference TRBV7-9 and TRBJ2-7 gives the full variable domain: DTGVSQNPRHKITKRGQNVTFRCDPISEHNRLYWYRQTLGQGPEFLTYFQNEAQLEKSRLLSDRFSAERPKGSFSTLEIQRTEQGDSAMYLCASSLQSQPYEQYFGPGTRLTVT.

V gene TRBV7-9 combines with J gene TRBJ2-1, with D tentatively TRBD2 (5 bases). The CDR3 has 15 residues. V lost 1 base and J lost 6, with 13 bases in between. Germline assignment: CDR1 SEHNR and CDR2 FQNEAQ (reference sequence). CDR3 DNA: TGTGCCAGCAGCTTAGGCGGATACCTAGCCAATGAGCAGTTCTTC. Its translation: CASSLGGYLANEQFF. The variable domain in full, completed from reference TRBV7-9 and TRBJ2-1, reads DTGVSQNPRHKITKRGQNVTFRCDPISEHNRLYWYRQTLGQGPEFLTYFQNEAQLEKSRLLSDRFSAERPKGSFSTLEIQRTEQGDSAMYLCASSLGGYLANEQFFGPGTRLTVL.

This clonotype was observed at least ten times. This chain connects TRBV27 to TRBJ2-5; no clear D. Deletions cut 6 bases from V and 2 bases from J, with 22 bases between. Germline values: CDR1 MNHEY, CDR2 SMNVEV (reference sequence). The CDR3 consists of 17 residues. This chain's CDR3 is CASSPTLTSRRQETQYF. Here the CDR3 DNA reads TGTGCCAGCAGCCCTACGCTGACATCCAGACGGCAAGAGACCCAGTACTTC.